This record concerns one T cell receptor (beta chain) sequence. What it binds is not known. The sample belongs to a study of tumor-infiltrating lymphocytes in localized non-small cell lung cancer. Overall study: Each patient gave resected tumor and non-adjacent uninvolved lung tissue. Whole-study results and caveats: T-cell fraction did not differ between immunotypes IM1 and IM2.

Sequencing was performed with immunoSEQ multiplex PCR; in TCRdb, only in-frame clones are kept and a portion is missing. The sample holds more than 10,000 clones, approximately 85% seen once. Germline CDR1 and CDR2: SQVTM and ANQGSEA. The CDR3 runs 14 residues. The junction had 7 bases not matched to a gene; V was cut back by 6 bases and J by 1 base. V is TRBV29-1 and J is TRBJ2-7; 9 nucleotides match TRBD2. Sequencing input: uninvolved lung tissue not adjacent to the tumor. The sequence was collected from a human donor with non-small cell lung cancer. The CDR3 DNA follows: TGCAGCGTCAAAGAGCGGGAGGCGTCCTACGAGCAGTACTTC. Its translation: CSVKEREASYEQYF.